The present T cell receptor beta chain was sequenced within a study of T-cell reconstitution after alpha-beta-depleted transplantation in children. Study-wide results and caveats: One year post-transplant, T-cell counts and diversity were largely derived from T cells produced anew. Two months or so post-transplant, alpha-beta T cells reportedly derived from several hundred expanded graft clones.

This clonotype was detected a few times. The antigen remains undetermined. Trimming at V came to 4 bases and at J to 7 bases, leaving 5 bases not matched to a gene. CDR3 length equals 14 residues. From germline, CDR1 is ENHRY and CDR2 SYGVKD. Unique molecular identifiers tagged the TCRbeta library. Each CDR3 protein is one row after TCRdb ran MiXCR on the PCR reads. The repertoire has a few hundred thousand distinct CDR3 sequences, about a quarter of them found once; the top ten carry 30% to 40%. Sequencing used PBMCs, obtained before TCRalphabeta/CD19-depleted stem cell transplant. The V and J genes are TRBV10-3 and TRBJ2-7; 12 nucleotides agree with TRBD2. The sequence came from a boy under two years old with Wiskott-Aldrich syndrome, due to receive a stem cell transplant. DNA of the CDR3: TGTGCCATCAGTGGACTAGCGGGAGTTGGAGAGCAGTACTTC. Its translation is CAISGLAGVGEQYF.